This TCR beta chain was captured in a study of OX40 agonist ivuxolimab in advanced cancers. The overall study: Dose-escalation patients suffered from hepatocellular carcinoma, melanoma, renal cell or head and neck cancer.

Generated by immunoSEQ multiplex PCR, the TCRdb table keeps only in-frame clones and is missing some. This table holds tens of thousands of clones, around 83% found once. Autoimmune disease history or systemic immunosuppression led to patients being barred. CDR3 length: 16 amino acids. V dropped 5 bases and J dropped 4; count of bases not matched to a gene: 13. Germline V lookup: CDR1 MDHEN, CDR2 SYDVKM. The J gene is TRBJ2-7, the V gene TRBV28, with TRBD2 matching over 8 bases. Sequenced material: CD4+ or CD8+ T cells sorted from blood, taken in a trial of the OX40 agonist ivuxolimab. This sequence was found in an adult with an advanced solid tumor such as melanoma, head and neck, liver or kidney cancer. CDR3 sequence reads: CASSSLDGRGGYEQYF. The DNA for the CDR3 is TGTGCCAGCAGTAGCCTCGACGGACGGGGGGGGTACGAGCAGTACTTC.